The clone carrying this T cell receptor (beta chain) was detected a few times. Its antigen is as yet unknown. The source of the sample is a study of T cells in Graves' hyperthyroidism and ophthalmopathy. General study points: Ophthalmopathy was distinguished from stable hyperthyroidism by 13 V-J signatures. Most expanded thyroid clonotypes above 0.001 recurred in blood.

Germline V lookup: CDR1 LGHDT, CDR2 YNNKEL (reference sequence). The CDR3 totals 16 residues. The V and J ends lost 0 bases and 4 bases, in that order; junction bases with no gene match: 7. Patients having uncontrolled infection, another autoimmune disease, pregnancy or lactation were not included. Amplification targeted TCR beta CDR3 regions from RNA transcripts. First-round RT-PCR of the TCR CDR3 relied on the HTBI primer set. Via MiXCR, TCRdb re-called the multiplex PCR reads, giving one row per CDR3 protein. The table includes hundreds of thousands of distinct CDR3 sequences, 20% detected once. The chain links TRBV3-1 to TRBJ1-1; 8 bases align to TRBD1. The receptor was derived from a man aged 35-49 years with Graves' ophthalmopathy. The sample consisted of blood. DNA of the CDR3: TGTGCCAGCAGCCAAGACAGGGGGCCGGCTCGCACTGAAGCTTTCTTT. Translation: CASSQDRGPARTEAFF.